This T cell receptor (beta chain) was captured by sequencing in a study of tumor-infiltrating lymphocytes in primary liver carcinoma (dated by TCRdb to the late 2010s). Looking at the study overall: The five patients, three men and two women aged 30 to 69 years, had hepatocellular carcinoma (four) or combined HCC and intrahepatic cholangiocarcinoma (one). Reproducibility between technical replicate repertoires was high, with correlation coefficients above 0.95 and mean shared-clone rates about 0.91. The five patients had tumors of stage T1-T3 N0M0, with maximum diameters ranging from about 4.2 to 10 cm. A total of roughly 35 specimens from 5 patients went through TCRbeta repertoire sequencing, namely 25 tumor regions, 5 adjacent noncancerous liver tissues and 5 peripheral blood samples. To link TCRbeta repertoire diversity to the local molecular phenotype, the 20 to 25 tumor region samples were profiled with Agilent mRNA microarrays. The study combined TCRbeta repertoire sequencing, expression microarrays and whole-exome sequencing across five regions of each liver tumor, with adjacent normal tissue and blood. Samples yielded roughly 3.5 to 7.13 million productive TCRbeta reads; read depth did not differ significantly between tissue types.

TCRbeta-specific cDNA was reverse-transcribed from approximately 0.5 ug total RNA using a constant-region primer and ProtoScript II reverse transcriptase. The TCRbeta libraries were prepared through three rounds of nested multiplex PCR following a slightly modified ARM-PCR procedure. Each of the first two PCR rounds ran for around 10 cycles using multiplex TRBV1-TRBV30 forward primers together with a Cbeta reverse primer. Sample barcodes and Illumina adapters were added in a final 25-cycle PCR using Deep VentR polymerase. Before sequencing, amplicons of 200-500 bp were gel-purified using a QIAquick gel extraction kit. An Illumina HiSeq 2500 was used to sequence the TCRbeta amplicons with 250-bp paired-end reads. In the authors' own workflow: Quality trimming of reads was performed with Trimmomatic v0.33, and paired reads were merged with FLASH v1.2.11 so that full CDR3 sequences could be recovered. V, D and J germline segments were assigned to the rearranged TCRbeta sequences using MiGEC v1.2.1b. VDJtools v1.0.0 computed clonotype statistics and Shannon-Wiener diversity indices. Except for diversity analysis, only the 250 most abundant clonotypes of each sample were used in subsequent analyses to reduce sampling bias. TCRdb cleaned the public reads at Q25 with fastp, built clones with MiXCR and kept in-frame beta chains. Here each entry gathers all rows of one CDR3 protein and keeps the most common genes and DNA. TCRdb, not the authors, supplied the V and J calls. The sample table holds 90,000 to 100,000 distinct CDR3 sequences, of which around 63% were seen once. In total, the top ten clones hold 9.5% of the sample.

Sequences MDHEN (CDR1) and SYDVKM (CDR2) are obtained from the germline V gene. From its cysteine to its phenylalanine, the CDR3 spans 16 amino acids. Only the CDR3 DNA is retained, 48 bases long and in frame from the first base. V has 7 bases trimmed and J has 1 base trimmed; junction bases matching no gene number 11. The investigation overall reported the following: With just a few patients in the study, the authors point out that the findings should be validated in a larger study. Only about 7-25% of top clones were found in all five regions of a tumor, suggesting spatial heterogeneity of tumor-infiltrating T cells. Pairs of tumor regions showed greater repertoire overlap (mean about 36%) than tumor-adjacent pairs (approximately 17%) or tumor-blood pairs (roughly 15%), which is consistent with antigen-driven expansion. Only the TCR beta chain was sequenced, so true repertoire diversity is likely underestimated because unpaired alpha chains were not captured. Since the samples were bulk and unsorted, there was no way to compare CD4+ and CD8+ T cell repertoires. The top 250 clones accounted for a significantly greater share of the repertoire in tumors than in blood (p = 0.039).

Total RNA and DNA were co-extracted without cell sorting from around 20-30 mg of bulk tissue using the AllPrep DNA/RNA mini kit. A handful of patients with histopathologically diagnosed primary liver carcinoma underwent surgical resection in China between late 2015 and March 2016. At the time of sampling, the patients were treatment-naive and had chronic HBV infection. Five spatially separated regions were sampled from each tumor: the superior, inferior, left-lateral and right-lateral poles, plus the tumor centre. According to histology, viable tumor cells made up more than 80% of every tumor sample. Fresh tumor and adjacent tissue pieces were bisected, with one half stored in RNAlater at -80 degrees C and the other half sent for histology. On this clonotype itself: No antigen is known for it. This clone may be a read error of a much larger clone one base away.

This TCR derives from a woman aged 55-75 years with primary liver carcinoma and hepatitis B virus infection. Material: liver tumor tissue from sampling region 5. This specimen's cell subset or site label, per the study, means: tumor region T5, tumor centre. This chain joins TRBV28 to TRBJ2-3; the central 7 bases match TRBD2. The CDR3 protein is CASNLGGVMGTDTQYF. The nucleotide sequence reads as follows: TGTGCCAGCAATTTGGGGGGGGTCATGGGCACAGATACGCAGTATTTT.